This T cell receptor (beta chain) stems from a study of T cell responses to AZD1222 COVID-19 vaccine. On this clone itself: Its antigen remains unknown.

Notes on the study in general: At study baseline, merely a handful of AZD1222 recipients were seropositive.

The CDR3 covers 15 residues. The data were produced by immunoSEQ multiplex PCR, yet TCRdb's version contains in-frame clones alone and is incomplete. The sample holds some 85,000 clones, about nine tenths seen once. The rearrangement joins TRBV21-1 to TRBJ2-5. TRBV21-1 is a known pseudogene. This TCR was recovered from an adult in good health. The source material was peripheral blood, sampled on day 0 of AZD1222 vaccination. The CDR3 bases are TGTGCCAGCAGTTGGTACCAGGGCGGGCAAGAGACCCAGTACTTC. It yields the protein CASSWYQGGQETQYF.